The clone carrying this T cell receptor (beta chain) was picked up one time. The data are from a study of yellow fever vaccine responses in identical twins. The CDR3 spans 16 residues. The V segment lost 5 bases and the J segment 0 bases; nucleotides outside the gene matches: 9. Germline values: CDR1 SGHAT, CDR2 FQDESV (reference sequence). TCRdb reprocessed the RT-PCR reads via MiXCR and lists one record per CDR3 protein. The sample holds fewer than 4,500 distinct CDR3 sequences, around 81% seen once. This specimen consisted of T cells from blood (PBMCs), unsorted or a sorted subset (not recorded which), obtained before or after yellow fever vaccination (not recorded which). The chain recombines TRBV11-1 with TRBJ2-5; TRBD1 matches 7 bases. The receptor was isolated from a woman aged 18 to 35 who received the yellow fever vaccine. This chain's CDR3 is CASSEKGQRYQETQYF. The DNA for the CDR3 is TGTGCCAGCAGCGAAAAGGGACAGAGGTACCAAGAGACCCAGTACTTC.